This T cell receptor beta chain is drawn from a study of blood T cell repertoires in COVID-19. Germline lookup yields CDR1 LNHNV and CDR2 YYDKDF (reference sequence). The CDR3 runs to 15 residues. The junction had 8 bases not matched to a gene; V was cut back by 8 bases and J by 3 bases. The authors' processing: Amplified reference gene primers provided the basis for estimating nucleated cell counts. TCRdb's table, derived via immunoSEQ multiplex PCR, lists solely in-frame clones and lacks some. V and J calls and clone size are those listed in that table; D and trimming were worked out from the DNA. The data show 90,000 to 150,000 clones, with just under 90% seen just once and less than 2.5% held by the top ten.

This chain links TRBV15 with TRBJ2-1, with 9 positions matching TRBD1. The specimen sequenced was peripheral blood. The sequence was obtained from a woman aged 45-59 years with acute or convalescent COVID-19. CDR3 coding DNA: TGTGCCACCGCTCCCGGGACAGGGTACTACAATGAGCAGTTCTTC. Amino acid sequence: CATAPGTGYYNEQFF.